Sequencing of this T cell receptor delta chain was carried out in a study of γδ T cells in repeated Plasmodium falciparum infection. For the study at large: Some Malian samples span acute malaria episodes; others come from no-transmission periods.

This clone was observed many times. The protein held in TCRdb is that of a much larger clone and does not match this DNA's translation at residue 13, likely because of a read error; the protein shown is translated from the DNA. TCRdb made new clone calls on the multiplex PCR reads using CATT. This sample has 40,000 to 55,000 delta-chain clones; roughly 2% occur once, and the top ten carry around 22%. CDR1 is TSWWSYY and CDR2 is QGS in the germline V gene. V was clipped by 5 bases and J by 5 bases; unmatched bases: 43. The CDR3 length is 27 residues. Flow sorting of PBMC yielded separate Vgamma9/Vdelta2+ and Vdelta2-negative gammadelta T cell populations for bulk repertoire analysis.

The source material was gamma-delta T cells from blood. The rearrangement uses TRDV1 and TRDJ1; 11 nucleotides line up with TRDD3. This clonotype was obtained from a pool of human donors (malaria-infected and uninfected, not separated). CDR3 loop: CALGRRFALIDLRYWGISFSPLDKLIF. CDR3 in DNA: TGTGCTCTTGGGCGACGCTTTGCCCTCATAGACTTGCGGTACTGGGGGATATCTTTTAGTCCCCTGGATAAACTCATCTTT.